This T cell receptor (beta chain) is from a study of CD8+ T cells in alopecia areata. Overall study: The drug, oral tofacitinib, was given to treated patients at 5 to 10 mg twice daily.

Sequencing templates came from extracted RNA that was reverse transcribed into cDNA. Sequencing used immunoSEQ multiplex PCR; TCRdb keeps in-frame clones, though not all of them. The sample has more than 200,000 clones; around 67% are singletons. The ends were cut back, 0 bases at V and 4 bases at J, with 13 bases in the middle. The CDR3 loop spans 15 amino acids. Germline V gene lookup returns CDR1 GTSNPN and CDR2 SVGIG (reference sequence). The sequence came from a human donor with alopecia areata. This chain links TRBV30 with TRBJ1-5; D call uncertain. The specimen comprised CD4+ T cells sorted from blood, sampled at week 0. CDR3 DNA sequence: TGTGCCTGGAGTGTGGTGGACGGTTGGAATCAGCCCCAGCATTTT. Translating gives CAWSVVDGWNQPQHF.